The 24 T cell receptor beta chains given below trace back to one sample, sequenced in a study of blood T cell repertoires in COVID-19. The protocol was immunoSEQ multiplex PCR, while the TCRdb copy is restricted to in-frame clones and leaves out a portion. Among about 250,000 clones, around 90% were seen once, and the ten largest hold 3%. Specimen: PBMCs or T cells enriched from blood (not recorded which). The receptor source for this set is a woman aged 45-59 years who had recovered from COVID-19.

The sample holds a few counts of this clone. The rearrangement joins TRBV19 to TRBJ1-1; 7 bases are shared with TRBD1. This CDR3 region has 16 residues. The V gene end was trimmed by 5 bases and the J gene end by 7 bases; junction bases not matched to a gene: 16. CDR1 and CDR2 from the germline V gene are LNHDA and SQIVND (reference sequence). The CDR3, as DNA: TGTGCCAGTAGTGGGGGGACAGCCCATAACACAAATGAAGCTTTCTTT. Amino acids: CASSGGTAHNTNEAFF.

V usage is TRBV5-1 and J usage is TRBJ2-7; 8 positions match TRBD2. The germline V gene encodes CDR1 SGHRS and CDR2 YFSETQ. The CDR3 totals 12 residues. The CDR3: CASVPGLDEQYF. The CDR3 DNA sequence: TGCGCGAGCGTCCCGGGACTAGACGAGCAGTACTTC.

The chain employs TRBV9 and TRBJ2-1; the match to TRBD2 covers 11 bases. The CDR3 runs 14 residues. Germline CDR1 SGDLS, CDR2 YYNGEE. V dropped 0 bases and J dropped 9; count of bases not matched to a gene: 2. CDR3 DNA: TGTGCCAGCAGCGTAGTCGGGACTAGCGGTGAGCAGTTCTTC. Residues: CASSVVGTSGEQFF.

This rearrangement joins TRBV6-5 to TRBJ2-3, with TRBD2 matching 7 bases. The V gene's germline CDR1 is MNHEY and CDR2 SVGAGI. V lost 0 bases, J lost 3 bases, and 6 bases stayed unmatched. The CDR3 contains 16 residues. This CDR3 is CASSYSAGELTDTQYF. The CDR3 bases are TGTGCCAGCAGTTACTCGGCGGGAGAGTTAACAGATACGCAGTATTTT.

This clone was seen only once. The chain has TRBV27 and TRBJ1-1, with 8 bases lining up with TRBD1. Looked up from germline, CDR1 is MNHEY and CDR2 is SMNVEV (reference sequence). This CDR3 comprises 13 residues. J gave up 4 bases and V 6 bases, and 4 bases lay outside the gene matches. The CDR3 spells CASRKTGGTEAFF. Written as DNA, the CDR3 is TGTGCCAGCAGGAAAACAGGGGGCACTGAAGCTTTCTTT.

The chain has TRBV4-2 and TRBJ2-1, with 16 bases identical to TRBD2. V lost 2 bases to trimming and J lost 2 bases; unmatched junction nucleotides: 9. The CDR3 length is 20 residues. CDR1 and CDR2 from the germline V gene are LGHNA and YNFKEQ. CDR3 coding DNA: TGTGCCAGCAGCCAATCGGGACTAGCGGGAGGGCCCGGCGCCTACAATGAGCAGTTCTTC. As protein: CASSQSGLAGGPGAYNEQFF.

The genes are TRBV19 and TRBJ2-1; 9 bases are a match to TRBD2. The CDR3 covers 15 residues. The germline CDR1 and CDR2 sequences are LNHDA and SQIVND (reference sequence). V shed 4 bases and J 8 bases; nucleotides not matched to a gene: 9. As DNA, the CDR3 is TGTGCCAGTAGTAGCGGGAGGGCCTTTTGGTATGAGCAGTTCTTC. This gives the protein CASSSGRAFWYEQFF.

The CDR3 nucleotides read TGTGCCAGCAGCCCTACAGGGGCGCACTCTGGAAACACCATATATTTT. It yields the protein CASSPTGAHSGNTIYF. The rearrangement joins TRBV27 to TRBJ1-3, with 7 bases matching TRBD1. The junction had 8 bases not matched to a gene; V was cut back by 6 bases and J by 0 bases. The CDR3 runs 16 residues. CDR1 MNHEY and CDR2 SMNVEV come from the germline V gene (reference sequence).

This chain connects TRBV3-1 (or the pseudogene TRBV3-2) to TRBJ2-7, with a possible D match to TRBD2 (6 bases). Trimming removed 6 bases from V and 7 bases from J, with 22 bases in between. This CDR3 is 15 amino acids long. The germline gives CDR1 LGHDT, CDR2 YNNKEL (reference sequence). This CDR3 is CASRMRDSRRWEQYF. CDR3 bases: TGTGCCAGCAGGATGCGGGACTCCCGGAGGTGGGAGCAGTACTTC.

V usage is TRBV29-1 and J usage is TRBJ1-2; D call uncertain. The CDR3 sequence is 13 residues long. Germline V CDR1 and CDR2: SQVTM, ANQGSEA. V lost 7 bases and J 3 bases, leaving 15 bases between the germline ends. The CDR3 is CSARRGSYYGYTF. CDR3 DNA: TGCAGCGCCCGAAGAGGTAGCTACTATGGCTACACCTTC.

This clone was detected only a few times. This chain joins TRBV11-3 and TRBJ2-2, with TRBD2 identical over 9 bases. V gave up 1 base and J gave up 1 base; unmatched junction bases: 10. This CDR3 comprises 19 residues. CDR1 is SGHNT and CDR2 is YENEEA in the germline V gene. CDR3 sequence reads: CASSLGITGLAENTGELFF. In DNA, the CDR3 is TGTGCCAGCAGCTTAGGGATAACGGGACTAGCCGAGAACACCGGGGAGCTGTTTTTT.

The chain uses TRBV11-2 and TRBJ2-3; D possibly corresponds to TRBD1 (5 bases). Germline CDR1 is SGHAT and CDR2 is FQNNGV. This CDR3 contains 14 residues. V was pared by 6 bases and J by 6 bases, with 16 bases between. The CDR3 bases are TGTGCCAGCAGGCTGAGCAGGGTTACGGATACGCAGTATTTT. The encoded protein is CASRLSRVTDTQYF.

The chain recombines TRBV7-2 with TRBJ2-3, with a tentative D call TRBD2 (5 bases). There are 15 residues in the CDR3. Germline V gene sequence: CDR1 SGHTA, CDR2 FQGNSA. With 4 bases removed from V and 0 bases from J, the gap between germline ends came to 11 bases. CDR3 residues: CASSSRRRSTDTQYF. In nucleotides, the CDR3 is TGTGCCAGCAGCTCCAGGCGGAGGAGCACAGATACGCAGTATTTT.

The chain has TRBV29-1 and TRBJ2-3; 10 nucleotides line up with TRBD2. The CDR3 sequence is 14 residues long. Trimming cost V 7 bases and J 5 bases; bases outside gene matches: 9. The germline gives CDR1 SQVTM, CDR2 ANQGSEA. In nucleotides, the CDR3 is TGCAGCGGGGCTAGCGGGAGTGTTTTAGATACGCAGTATTTT. Translating gives CSGASGSVLDTQYF.

J is TRBJ1-3 and V is TRBV7-2; a weak D match, TRBD1 (5 bases). Per germline, CDR1 SGHTA and CDR2 FQGNSA. The CDR3 is 15 residues long. The V end was cut by 7 bases, the J end by 0 bases, with 13 bases between. The chain's CDR3 is CASTENRFSGNTIYF. In DNA, the CDR3 is TGTGCCAGCACAGAGAACAGGTTCTCTGGAAACACCATATATTTT.

This chain joins TRBV9 and TRBJ1-1, with D perhaps TRBD1 (6 bases). Germline CDR1 is SGDLS and CDR2 is YYNGEE. The CDR3 has 15 residues. V was cut by 0 bases and J by 2 bases, with 11 bases left in between. CDR3 nucleotides: TGTGCCAGCAGCGTAGCTAGCAGGGGCAACACTGAAGCTTTCTTT. Residues: CASSVASRGNTEAFF. The full variable domain, completed using reference TRBV9 and TRBJ1-1, is DSGVTQTPKHLITATGQRVTLRCSPRSGDLSVYWYQQSLDQGLQFLIQYYNGEERAKGNILERFSAQQFPDLHSELNLSSLELGDSALYFCASSVASRGNTEAFFGQGTRLTVV.

This chain joins TRBV7-3 and TRBJ2-1; no clear D. Germline assignment: CDR1 SGHTA and CDR2 FQGTGA. The CDR3 totals 14 residues. Trimming removed 5 bases at V and 10 bases at J, with 18 bases between. The CDR3 nucleotides read TGTGCCAGCAGCCCATTGGGCAGGTCTGAGGAGCAGTTCTTC. This gives the protein CASSPLGRSEEQFF.

This clone was seen a single time. V gene TRBV7-2 combines with J gene TRBJ1-5, with 8 bases that match TRBD1. V was clipped by 5 bases and J by 3 bases; unmatched bases: 6. The length of the CDR3 is 15 residues. CDR1 and CDR2 from the germline V gene are SGHTA and FQGNSA. CDR3: CASSRQGLDNQPQHF. CDR3 sequence (DNA): TGTGCCAGCAGCAGACAGGGGTTGGACAATCAGCCCCAGCATTTT.

The chain combines TRBV5-5 with TRBJ1-2, with 10 bases matching TRBD1. Germline lookup yields CDR1 SGHKS and CDR2 YYEKEE (reference sequence). The V segment lost 3 bases and the J segment 3 bases; nucleotides outside the gene matches: 5. The CDR3 has 15 amino acids. The CDR3: CASSSTGGSDYGYTF. The CDR3 DNA reads as TGTGCCAGCAGCTCGACAGGGGGCTCGGACTATGGCTACACCTTC.

This clone was seen once. The V and J genes are TRBV7-2 and TRBJ2-6; the D is unclear. CDR3 length: 15 residues. V was trimmed by 5 bases and J by 2 bases, leaving 10 bases between them. Germline V CDR1 and CDR2: SGHTA, FQGNSA. Here the CDR3 DNA reads TGTGCCAGCAGCCCCCCTTCGGCTGGGGCCAACGTCCTGACTTTC. The encoded protein is CASSPPSAGANVLTF.

The chain is built from TRBV18 and TRBJ1-1, with D possibly TRBD1 on 6 matching bases. This CDR3 spans 17 amino acids. Per germline, CDR1 KGHSH and CDR2 LQKENI. Trimming removed 3 bases from V and 4 bases from J, with 21 bases in between. CDR3 in DNA: TGTGCCAGCTCACCGACTTTAAGGGGCAGGGGAATCACTGAAGCTTTCTTT. Its protein is CASSPTLRGRGITEAFF.

The V and J genes are TRBV5-8 and TRBJ1-1; weak D call: TRBD1 (6 bases). The germline V and J ends were trimmed by 4 bases and 0 bases, with 7 bases remaining between them. The CDR3 runs 13 residues. The germline CDR1 and CDR2 sequences are SGHTS and YDEGEE. CDR3: CASSRTVNTEAFF. In DNA form, the CDR3 reads TGTGCCAGCAGCAGGACAGTGAACACTGAAGCTTTCTTT.

The rearrangement uses TRBV28 and TRBJ2-7; D gene unclear. Deletions cut 5 bases from V and 3 bases from J, with 5 bases between. Germline V gene sequence: CDR1 MDHEN, CDR2 SYDVKM. The CDR3 is 11 amino acids. In nucleotides, the CDR3 is TGTGCCAGCAGTCCGCGCTACGAGCAGTACTTC. It is translated as CASSPRYEQYF.

Regarding this clone: This same CDR3 is encoded by further DNA sequences in the sample. The chain uses TRBV6-5 and TRBJ1-5; a weak D match, TRBD1 (5 bases). V was trimmed by 6 bases and J by 4 bases, leaving 10 bases between them. CDR1 MNHEY and CDR2 SVGAGI come from the germline V gene. The CDR3 length is 13 residues. Here the CDR3 reads CASSLQVNQPQHF. DNA for the CDR3: TGTGCCAGCAGCTTACAGGTTAATCAGCCCCAGCATTTT.